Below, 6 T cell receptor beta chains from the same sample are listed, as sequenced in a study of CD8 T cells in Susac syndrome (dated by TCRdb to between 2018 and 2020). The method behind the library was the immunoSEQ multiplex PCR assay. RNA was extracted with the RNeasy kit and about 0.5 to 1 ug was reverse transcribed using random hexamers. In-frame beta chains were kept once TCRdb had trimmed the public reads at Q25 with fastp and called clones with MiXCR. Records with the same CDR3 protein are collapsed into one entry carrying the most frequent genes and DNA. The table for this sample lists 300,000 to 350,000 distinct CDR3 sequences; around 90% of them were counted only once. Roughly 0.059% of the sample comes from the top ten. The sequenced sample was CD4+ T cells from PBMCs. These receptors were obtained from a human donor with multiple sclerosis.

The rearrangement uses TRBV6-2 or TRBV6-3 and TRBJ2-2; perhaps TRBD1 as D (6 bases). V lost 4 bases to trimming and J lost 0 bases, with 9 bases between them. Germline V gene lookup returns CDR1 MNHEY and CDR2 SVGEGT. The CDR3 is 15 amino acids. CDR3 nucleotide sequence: TGTGCCAGCAGTTCAGGGGCTCCGAACACCGGGGAGCTGTTTTTT. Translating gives CASSSGAPNTGELFF.

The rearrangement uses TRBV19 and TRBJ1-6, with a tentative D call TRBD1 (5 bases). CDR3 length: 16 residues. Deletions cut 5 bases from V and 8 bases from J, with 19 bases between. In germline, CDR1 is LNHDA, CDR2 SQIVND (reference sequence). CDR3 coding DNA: TGTGCCAGTAGTTCACAGGATGATGGGGGATATTCACCCCTCCACTTT. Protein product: CASSSQDDGGYSPLHF.

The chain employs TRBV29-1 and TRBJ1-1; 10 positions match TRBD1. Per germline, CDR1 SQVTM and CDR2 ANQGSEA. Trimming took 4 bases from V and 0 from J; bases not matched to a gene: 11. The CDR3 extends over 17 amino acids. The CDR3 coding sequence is TGCAGCGTTGCGCCCGGGCCGGGACAGGGGCTGAACACTGAAGCTTTCTTT. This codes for CSVAPGPGQGLNTEAFF.

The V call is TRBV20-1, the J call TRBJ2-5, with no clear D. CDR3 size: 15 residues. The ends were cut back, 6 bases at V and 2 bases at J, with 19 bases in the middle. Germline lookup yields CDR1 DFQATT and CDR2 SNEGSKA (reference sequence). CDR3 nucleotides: TGCAGTGCCCCCCTCGGTGGGCTCCGGCAAGAGACCCAGTACTTC. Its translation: CSAPLGGLRQETQYF.

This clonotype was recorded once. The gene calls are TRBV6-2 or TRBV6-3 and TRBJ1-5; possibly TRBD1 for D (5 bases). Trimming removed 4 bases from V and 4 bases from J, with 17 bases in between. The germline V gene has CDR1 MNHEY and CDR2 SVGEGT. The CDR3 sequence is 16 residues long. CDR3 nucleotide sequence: TGTGCCAGCAGTTCTTTTGGGGCCCCCGGGAATCAGCCCCAGCATTTT. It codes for CASSSFGAPGNQPQHF.

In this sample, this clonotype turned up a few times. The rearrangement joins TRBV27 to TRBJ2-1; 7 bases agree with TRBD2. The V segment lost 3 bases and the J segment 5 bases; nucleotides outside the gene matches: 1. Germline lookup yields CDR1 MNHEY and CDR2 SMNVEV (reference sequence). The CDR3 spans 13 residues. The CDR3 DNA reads TGTGCCAGCAGTTTGCGGGAGCACAATGAGCAGTTCTTC. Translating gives CASSLREHNEQFF.